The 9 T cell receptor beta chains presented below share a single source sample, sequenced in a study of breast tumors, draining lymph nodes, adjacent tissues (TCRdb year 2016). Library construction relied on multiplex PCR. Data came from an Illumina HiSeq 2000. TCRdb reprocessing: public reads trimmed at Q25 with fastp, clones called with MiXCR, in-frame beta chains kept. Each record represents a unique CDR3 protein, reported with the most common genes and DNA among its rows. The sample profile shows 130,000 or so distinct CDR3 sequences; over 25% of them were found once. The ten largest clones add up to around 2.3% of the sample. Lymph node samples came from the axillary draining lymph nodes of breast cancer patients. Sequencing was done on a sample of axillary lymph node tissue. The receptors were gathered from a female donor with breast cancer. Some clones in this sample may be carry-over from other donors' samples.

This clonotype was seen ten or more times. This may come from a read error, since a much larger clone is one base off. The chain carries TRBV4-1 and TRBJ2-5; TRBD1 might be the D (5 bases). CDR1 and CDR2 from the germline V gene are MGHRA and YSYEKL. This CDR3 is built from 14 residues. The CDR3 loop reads CPSSQGVSQETQYF. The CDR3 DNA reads TGCCCCAGCAGCCAAGGGGTCAGCCAAGAGACCCAGTACTTC.

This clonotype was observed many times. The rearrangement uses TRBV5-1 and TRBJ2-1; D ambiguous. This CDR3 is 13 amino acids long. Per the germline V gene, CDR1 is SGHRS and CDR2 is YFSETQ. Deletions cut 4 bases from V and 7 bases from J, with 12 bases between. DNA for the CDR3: TGCGCCAGCAGCCGACCACTGGGGAATGAGCAGTTCTTC. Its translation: CASSRPLGNEQFF.

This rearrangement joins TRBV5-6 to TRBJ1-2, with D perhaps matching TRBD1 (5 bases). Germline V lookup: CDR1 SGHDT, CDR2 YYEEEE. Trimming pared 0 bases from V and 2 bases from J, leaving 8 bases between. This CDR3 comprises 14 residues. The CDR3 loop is CASSLVGANYGYTF. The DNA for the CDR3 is TGTGCCAGCAGCTTGGTCGGGGCGAACTATGGCTACACCTTC.

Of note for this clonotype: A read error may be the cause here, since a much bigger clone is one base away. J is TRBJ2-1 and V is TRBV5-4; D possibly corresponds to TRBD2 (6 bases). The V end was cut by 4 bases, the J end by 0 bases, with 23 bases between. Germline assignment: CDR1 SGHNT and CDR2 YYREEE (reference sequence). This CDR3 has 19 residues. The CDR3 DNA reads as TGTGCCAGCAGCCGCCTCGGCGCGGGGTCGCTGAGCTCCTACAATGAGCAGTTCTTC. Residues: CASSRLGAGSLSSYNEQFF. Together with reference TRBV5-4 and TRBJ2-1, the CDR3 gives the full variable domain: ETGVTQSPTHLIKTRGQQVTLRCSSQSGHNTVSWYQQALGQGPQFIFQYYREEENGRGNFPPRFSGLQFPNYSSELNVNALELDDSALYLCASSRLGAGSLSSYNEQFFGPGTRLTVL.

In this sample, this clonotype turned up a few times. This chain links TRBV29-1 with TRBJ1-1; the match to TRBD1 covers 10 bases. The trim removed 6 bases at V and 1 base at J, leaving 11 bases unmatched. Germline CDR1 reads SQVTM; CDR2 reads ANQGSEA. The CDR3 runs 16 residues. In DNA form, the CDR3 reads TGCAGCGTCGCGGGGGACAGGGGCCTCTCGAACACTGAAGCTTTCTTT. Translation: CSVAGDRGLSNTEAFF.

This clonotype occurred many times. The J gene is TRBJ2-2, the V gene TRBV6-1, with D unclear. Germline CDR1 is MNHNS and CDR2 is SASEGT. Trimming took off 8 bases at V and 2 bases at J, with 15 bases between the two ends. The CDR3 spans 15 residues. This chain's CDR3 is CASYPAELNTGELFF. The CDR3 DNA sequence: TGTGCCAGCTACCCGGCAGAGCTTAACACCGGGGAGCTGTTTTTT.

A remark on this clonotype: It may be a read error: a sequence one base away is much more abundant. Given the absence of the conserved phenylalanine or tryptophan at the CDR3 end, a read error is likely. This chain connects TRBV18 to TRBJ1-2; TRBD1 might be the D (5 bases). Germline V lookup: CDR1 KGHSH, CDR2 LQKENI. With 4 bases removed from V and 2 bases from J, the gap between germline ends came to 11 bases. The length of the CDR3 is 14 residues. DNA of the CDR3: TGTGCCAGCTCACTACGGGACGGCAACTATGGCTACACCTAC. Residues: CASSLRDGNYGYTY.

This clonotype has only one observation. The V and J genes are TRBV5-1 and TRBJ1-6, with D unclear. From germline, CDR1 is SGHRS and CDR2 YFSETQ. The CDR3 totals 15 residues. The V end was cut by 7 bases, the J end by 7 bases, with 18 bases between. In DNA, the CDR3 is TGCGCCAGCTCTCCGGGCCTGCTTCCAAATTCACCCCTCCACTTT. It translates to CASSPGLLPNSPLHF.

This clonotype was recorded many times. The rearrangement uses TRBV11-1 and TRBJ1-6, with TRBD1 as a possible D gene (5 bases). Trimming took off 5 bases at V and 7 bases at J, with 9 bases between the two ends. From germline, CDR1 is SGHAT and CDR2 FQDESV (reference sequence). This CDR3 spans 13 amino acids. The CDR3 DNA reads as TGTGCCAGCAGCAGGGACCTAAATTCACCCCTCCACTTT. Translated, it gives CASSRDLNSPLHF.